The entry that follows covers one T cell receptor beta chain sequence. This clone's antigen is unknown. Germline is not matched at one junction end, which may reflect a read error. The cohort consisted of some 670 healthy bone marrow donors. All cohort members were sampled while nominally healthy, although unrecorded immune exposures were likely present. The donor was CMV seropositive and belonged to the group of 250 to 350 seropositive cohort members. Each donor provided a peripheral blood sample, and peripheral blood mononuclear cells were used for TCR beta sequencing. The Qiagen DNeasy Blood Extraction Kit was used to extract genomic DNA from the blood cell samples. For CDR1 and CDR2, the germline V gene (reference sequence) lists LNHDA and SQIVND. From the cysteine up to the phenylalanine, the CDR3 has a length of 15 residues. Left in the record is the CDR3 DNA by itself, 45 bases read in frame from the first base.

These data belong to a study of cytomegalovirus exposure and HLA in healthy donors listed by TCRdb under 2017. Regarding the complete study: An earlier analysis of some 600 of the donors reported 276 Gb of sequence data and around 120 million unique TCR beta sequences obtained from around 170 million T cells. Around 320 gigabases of sequencing data and tens of millions of unique TCR sequences were included in an early release covering several hundred HLA-typed donors. The genetic ancestry cluster associated with self-reported Caucasian donors included 81% of the roughly 390 genotyped donors. The study aimed to test whether cataloging public T cell receptors could reveal signatures of past pathogen exposure. The study used immunosequencing to profile the T cell repertoires of around 600 subjects and linked those repertoires to cytomegalovirus serostatus. In addition to the first cohort of approximately 650 subjects, a separate validation cohort of 120 different subjects was used. To predict cytomegalovirus infection status, the study combined high-throughput TCR immunosequencing, statistical association of individual TCRs with disease status, and machine learning. A later analysis re-examined previously published TCR beta repertoires from over 500 donors and added high-resolution HLA genotyping to investigate patterns of TCR occurrence. Rather than drawing on any new phenotypic data, the later analysis identified candidate immune exposures from TCR beta sequences and the way those sequences occurred across donors. An earlier analysis of 587 of the donors applied high-throughput TCR beta sequencing to assess whether each TCR beta V gene segment acted as functional or pseudogenic. Donor age, sex, ethnicity and CMV serostatus were compiled alongside the repertoire data. In a later genetic analysis, genome-wide SNP genotypes for about 65% of the 666 donors were used, and that subset was treated as a discovery cohort. Every discovery cohort repertoire had been produced on one sequencing platform. HLA typing covered class I and class II loci at four-digit resolution. The number of typed donors differed by locus: about 620-640 for A, B, C, DRB1 and DQB1; some 540 for DQA1; 606 for DPA1; and 400 to 480 for DPB1. Four or five DR-DQ haplotypes were handled as single units for association and clustering because linkage in the cohort was strong. Across approximately 400 genotyped donors of the cohort, an average of about 250,000 unique TCR beta nucleotide sequences per donor were sequenced, and approximately 17% of those sequences were non-productive. Study-wide conclusions, independent of this receptor: Only TCR beta chains were sequenced in this cohort, and the absence of alpha or paired-chain data limited detectable features. A later analysis associated about 17,000 TCR beta sequences with specific HLA alleles at a false discovery rate of 0.05. An earlier analysis of 450 to 750 of the donors showed that most TCR beta V segments appeared in productive rearrangements either about 87% or about 30% of the time, which broadly matched IMGT annotations. Some IMGT-functional V segments, including TRBV6-2 and TRBV6-3, could not be told apart with the 87-base-pair reads, so those segments were excluded. Linkage disequilibrium might explain the correlated functional status among segregating V segments, but an unknown experimental factor could not be ruled out. Because counts were too low, about 18 rarely observed V segments, including chromosome 9 orphons, were excluded from the earlier analysis of 500 to 700 of the donors. Roughly uniform sequencing depth across donors was assumed in presence/absence analyses, although this assumption may not hold. In a later analysis, HLA-associated TCR beta chains were found to be more clonally expanded and to have lower generation probabilities than equally common non-associated chains. The sequencing pipeline was judged likely to have produced a cluster of highly shared sequence variants as a technical artifact. A few of the identified cytomegalovirus-associated TCR beta chains were confirmed in vitro to be specific for cytomegalovirus antigens. Because HLA typing was missing for some donors at each locus, association tests included only the typed subset. According to a later analysis, parvovirus B19, influenza, CMV and Epstein-Barr virus appeared linked to several top co-occurrence clusters. The classifier was reported to diagnose cytomegalovirus status with high specificity and sensitivity in both the original cohort and the validation cohort. The study listed 150 to 200 TCR beta chains as associated with cytomegalovirus. A later analysis found that TCR association rates varied across HLA loci, with DRB1 alleles showing the most associated TCRs and HLA-C alleles the fewest. Strong co-occurrence of HLA alleles, especially DR and DQ, made assigning TCR associations to individual alleles difficult. According to a later analysis, most CMV-associated TCR beta chains appeared to be HLA-restricted, and the HLA associations seemed to be driven largely by CMV exposure. A further reported finding was that TCR beta sequences accurately predicted the HLA-A and HLA-B alleles for most subjects in the first cohort. The authors suggested that the approach could potentially be generalized to other disease states and immunological phenotypes. Most TCR sequences were observed very rarely across donors, whereas some public TCRs were present in many individuals. CMV serostatus was the only immune exposure information available for the cohort. A later genetic analysis associated a missense DCLRE1C variant with V-gene and J-gene trimming of TCR beta chains, and an independent cohort replicated the association. A later genetic analysis reported fewer N-insertions in productive TCRs among donors in an Asian-associated ancestry cluster than the roughly 620-donor mean.

Library preparation used the immunoSEQ multiplex PCR assay. For the multiplex PCR, a mixture combining 60 forward primers for TCR Vbeta segments and 13 reverse primers for TCR Jbeta segments was used. Amplification of the CDR3 region of rearranged TCR beta genes was performed with a multiplex PCR assay on genomic DNA. On the Illumina HiSeq System, the amplified TCR beta libraries were sequenced as 87-base-pair reads. The paper's processing steps were these. A later analysis tallied approximately 87 million unique TCR beta chains across the 666 repertoires, and 10 million to 11 million of those chains were shared by two or more donors. Raw reads were error-corrected and collapsed into unique sequences by a nearest-neighbor algorithm in which closely related sequences were merged to remove PCR and sequencing errors. V, D and J gene segments were assigned by aligning CDR3 sequences to IMGT reference sequences. For a sequence to be retained, a match of at least six nucleotides to both a V gene segment and a J gene segment was required. Rearrangements were classified as productive when the CDR3 lacked stop codons and remained in frame with V and J, and all other rearrangements were classified as non-productive. CDR3 was defined according to IMGT convention as the region running from the second conserved V-encoded cysteine to the conserved J-encoded phenylalanine. In an earlier analysis of just under 600 of the donors, sequences lacking an unambiguous match to a single V gene segment were excluded. In an earlier analysis of 587 of the donors, V segments were called functional above 56.7% productive rearrangements and were called segregating when the between-donor standard deviation exceeded 5%. A statistical classification framework was built to diagnose cytomegalovirus status from the catalog of TCR beta chain sequences. In a later analysis, V and J genes were assigned by comparing TCR nucleotide sequences against IMGT/GENE-DB human TR gene sequences. A later analysis assigned CDR3 sequences and most-parsimonious VDJ recombination scenarios with the TCRdist pipeline. A later analysis defined each TCR beta chain by its CDR3 amino acid sequence plus V-gene family, and excluded reads lacking a unique V-gene family. In a later analysis, 450 to 600 highly shared, low-generation-probability nucleotide sequences were removed to address suspected cross-contamination and a sequencing artifact. A later analysis calculated a clonal expansion index for each public chain from normalized within-repertoire ranks of inferred template counts. Generation probabilities in a later analysis came from a VDJ recombination model fitted to out-of-frame rearrangements, and those results were checked against IGoR. Hypergeometric tests were used in a later analysis to score TCR-TCR, TCR-HLA and TCR-CMV co-occurrence, with a repertoire-size bias correction applied to the TCR pairs. False discovery rates were estimated in a later analysis by permuting HLA or CMV assignments 20 times. A later analysis grouped co-occurring TCRs with DBSCAN, adding TCRdist sequence similarity when clustering within HLA-allele-positive subsets. Co-occurrence clustering excluded repertoires with fewer than 30,000 or more than 120,000 public chains, plus five with anomalous nucleotide sharing. TCRdb carries this immuneACCESS record with in-frame sequences only. Its versions omit some clonotypes, under half of them owing to an unresolved V gene in the studies checked, with the rest unexplained. V, J and clone size are taken as reported in that table, and D and trimming were inferred from the DNA itself. Across this sample there are around 170,000 clones, with more than 60% seen only once. The top ten constitute 6.5% to 8.5% of the sample.

The sample comprised PBMCs. The clonotype comes from a woman aged 40 to 55 in good health and CMV-seropositive. The rearranged chain carries TRBV19 and TRBJ2-1; 7 central bases correspond to TRBD2. For the CDR3, the sequence is CVSSIGGDIVNEQFF. The DNA sequence reads TGTGTCAGTAGTATTGGGGGGGATATAGTAAATGAGCAGTTCTTC.